The rows below give T cell receptor beta chains drawn from one sample of a study of T cell changes during pregnancy in multiple sclerosis. Some clones are missing from TCRdb's copy, which holds only in-frame ones; the method was immunoSEQ multiplex PCR. The table records 40,000 to 45,000 clones, 89% of them present only once. The material was CD4+ T cells from peripheral blood mononuclear cells, obtained in the first trimester of pregnancy. The receptors stem from a female donor with multiple sclerosis, enrolled in a pregnancy study. Each CDR3 is given with its conserved first and last residue. Each record gives: D gene, clone size, J gene, V gene, CDR3 DNA, CDR3 protein. The D gene is left open where the match is weak. A clone size is listed for some rows: how often the clone was seen (once, few, many), or a class if it is expanded.

D gene: -; clone size: -; J gene: TRBJ2-5; V gene: TRBV6-1; CDR3 DNA: TGTGCCAGCAGTGAAGCGCCCGGGAGTAAGGCCCAGTACTTC; CDR3 protein: CASSEAPGSKAQYF
D gene: -; clone size: -; J gene: TRBJ2-5; V gene: TRBV29-1; CDR3 DNA: TGCAGCGTTGTTGCAGGCCAAGAGACCCAGTACTTC; CDR3 protein: CSVVAGQETQYF
D gene: -; clone size: -; J gene: TRBJ2-7; V gene: TRBV5-1; CDR3 DNA: TGCGCCAGCTCGTTTAGCGGTTCCTACGAGCAGTACTTC; CDR3 protein: CASSFSGSYEQYF
D gene: -; clone size: -; J gene: TRBJ1-1; V gene: TRBV6-5; CDR3 DNA: TGTGCCAGCAGTTACTCTGTAGACACTGAAGCTTTCTTT; CDR3 protein: CASSYSVDTEAFF
D gene: TRBD1; clone size: -; J gene: TRBJ1-5; V gene: TRBV7-2; CDR3 DNA: TGTGCCAGCAGCCAGAGACAGGGCTACAATCAGCCCCAGCATTTT; CDR3 protein: CASSQRQGYNQPQHF
D gene: -; clone size: -; J gene: TRBJ1-1; V gene: TRBV27; CDR3 DNA: TGTGCCAGCAGTCTAACCGGGGGTCTTGAAGCTTTCTTT; CDR3 protein: CASSLTGGLEAFF
D gene: -; clone size: few; J gene: TRBJ2-3; V gene: TRBV6-1; CDR3 DNA: TGTGCCAGCGGCCCGCGGGGACATACGCAGTATTTT; CDR3 protein: CASGPRGHTQYF
D gene: TRBD1; clone size: -; J gene: TRBJ2-1; V gene: TRBV13; CDR3 DNA: TGTGCCAGCAGCTTAGAACAGGGGCCCCATGAGCAGTTCTTC; CDR3 protein: CASSLEQGPHEQFF
D gene: -; clone size: -; J gene: TRBJ1-5; V gene: TRBV5-1; CDR3 DNA: TGCGCCAGCAGCGCGGACGGACACAATCAGCCCCAGCATTTT; CDR3 protein: CASSADGHNQPQHF
D gene: TRBD1; clone size: -; J gene: TRBJ2-5; V gene: TRBV5-1; CDR3 DNA: TGCGCCAGCAGCTTGGCGACAGGGACCCAAGAGACCCAGTACTTC; CDR3 protein: CASSLATGTQETQYF
D gene: TRBD2; clone size: once; J gene: TRBJ2-3; V gene: TRBV7-2; CDR3 DNA: TGTGCCAGCAGCTTACAAGCGGGAACGGATACGCAGTATTTT; CDR3 protein: CASSLQAGTDTQYF
D gene: TRBD2; clone size: -; J gene: TRBJ2-1; V gene: TRBV5-1; CDR3 DNA: TGCGCCAGCCGGGGACTAGCGGGAGGCTATGAGCAGTTCTTC; CDR3 protein: CASRGLAGGYEQFF
D gene: TRBD2; clone size: -; J gene: TRBJ2-1; V gene: TRBV9; CDR3 DNA: TGTGCCAGCAGCGTAGCAGGTAGCGGGAGCAACAATGAGCAGTTCTTC; CDR3 protein: CASSVAGSGSNNEQFF
D gene: TRBD2; clone size: -; J gene: TRBJ2-1; V gene: TRBV5-1; CDR3 DNA: TGCGCCAGCAGCTGGAGCGTTACTAGCGGACCTTACAATGAGCAGTTCTTC; CDR3 protein: CASSWSVTSGPYNEQFF
D gene: -; clone size: -; J gene: TRBJ2-1; V gene: TRBV19; CDR3 DNA: TGTGCCAGTAGCCACACCGAGGCTATTCTCCCCCATGAGCAGTTCTTC; CDR3 protein: CASSHTEAILPHEQFF
D gene: TRBD2; clone size: -; J gene: TRBJ2-1; V gene: TRBV4-2; CDR3 DNA: TGTGCCAGCAGCCCCTCGACTAGCGGAGGTGAGCAGTTCTTC; CDR3 protein: CASSPSTSGGEQFF
D gene: -; clone size: -; J gene: TRBJ2-1; V gene: TRBV21-1; CDR3 DNA: TGTGCCAGCAGCCAAAGGGGGGGGGACAATGAGCAGTTCTTC; CDR3 protein: CASSQRGGDNEQFF
D gene: TRBD1; clone size: -; J gene: TRBJ1-5; V gene: TRBV4-1; CDR3 DNA: TGCGCCAGCAGCCAAGATTTATCCGGGACAGGTGGACAGCCCCAGCATTTT; CDR3 protein: CASSQDLSGTGGQPQHF
D gene: TRBD1; clone size: few; J gene: TRBJ1-1; V gene: TRBV11-3; CDR3 DNA: TGTGCCAGCAGCCTGGACCCGACAGGGAGAGCTTTCTTT; CDR3 protein: CASSLDPTGRAFF
D gene: -; clone size: -; J gene: TRBJ1-5; V gene: TRBV7-8; CDR3 DNA: TGTGCCAGCAGCTTACTTACTCTCGGGTCATCTCAGCCCCAGCATTTT; CDR3 protein: CASSLLTLGSSQPQHF
D gene: TRBD2; clone size: -; J gene: TRBJ2-1; V gene: TRBV12-5; CDR3 DNA: TGTGCTAGTGGTTTGGTAGAGGGACTAGCGGACAATGAGCAGTTCTTC; CDR3 protein: CASGLVEGLADNEQFF
D gene: TRBD1; clone size: -; J gene: TRBJ1-5; V gene: TRBV2; CDR3 DNA: TGTGCCAGCAGTGCTTCTTCATCACCCGGGACAGGGGTCCCCCAGCATTTT; CDR3 protein: CASSASSSPGTGVPQHF
D gene: -; clone size: -; J gene: TRBJ2-7; V gene: TRBV28; CDR3 DNA: TGTGCCAGCAGTCTCCTAGAATACGAGCAGTACTTC; CDR3 protein: CASSLLEYEQYF
D gene: TRBD1; clone size: -; J gene: TRBJ2-3; V gene: TRBV7-2; CDR3 DNA: TGTGCCAGCAGCTCCTCCGGACAGGAAGATACGCAGTATTTT; CDR3 protein: CASSSSGQEDTQYF
D gene: TRBD1; clone size: -; J gene: TRBJ1-2; V gene: TRBV19; CDR3 DNA: TGTGCCAGTAGCGGACAGGGTTCAGGCTACACCTTC; CDR3 protein: CASSGQGSGYTF
D gene: -; clone size: -; J gene: TRBJ2-1; V gene: TRBV7-9; CDR3 DNA: TGTGCCAGCAGCTTAGGTGGGCCTATCTACAATGAGCAGTTCTTC; CDR3 protein: CASSLGGPIYNEQFF
D gene: TRBD2; clone size: once; J gene: TRBJ2-3; V gene: TRBV27; CDR3 DNA: TGTGCCAGCAGTTTACGACTAGCGGGTTACACAGATACGCAGTATTTT; CDR3 protein: CASSLRLAGYTDTQYF
D gene: TRBD2; clone size: -; J gene: TRBJ2-1; V gene: TRBV7-2; CDR3 DNA: TGTGCCAGCAGCTCCTCCGCGGGAGCCTATAACAATGAGCAGTTCTTC; CDR3 protein: CASSSSAGAYNNEQFF
D gene: -; clone size: -; J gene: TRBJ1-2; V gene: TRBV19; CDR3 DNA: TGTGCCAGTAGTTCACAGGTGAATCCTAACTATGGCTACACCTTC; CDR3 protein: CASSSQVNPNYGYTF
D gene: -; clone size: -; J gene: TRBJ1-1; V gene: TRBV6-6; CDR3 DNA: TGTGCCAGCAGCGCCCGGACAGACACTGAAGCTTTCTTT; CDR3 protein: CASSARTDTEAFF
D gene: -; clone size: -; J gene: TRBJ1-4; V gene: TRBV6-5; CDR3 DNA: TGTGCCACCCGAGACAGATATAATGAAAAACTGTTTTTT; CDR3 protein: CATRDRYNEKLFF
D gene: TRBD2; clone size: -; J gene: TRBJ2-1; V gene: TRBV7-3; CDR3 DNA: TGTGCCAGCAGCTTAACTCCTAGCGGGGGGAATGAGCAGTTCTTC; CDR3 protein: CASSLTPSGGNEQFF
D gene: TRBD2; clone size: -; J gene: TRBJ2-2; V gene: TRBV9; CDR3 DNA: TGTGCCAGCAGCTACTACCCAACTAGCGGGAGGGCGGGGGACACCGGGGAGCTGTTTTTT; CDR3 protein: CASSYYPTSGRAGDTGELFF
D gene: -; clone size: -; J gene: TRBJ2-1; V gene: TRBV21-1; CDR3 DNA: TGTGCCAGCAGCAAAGGGCCCTACAATGAGCAGTTCTTC; CDR3 protein: CASSKGPYNEQFF
D gene: -; clone size: once; J gene: TRBJ1-2; V gene: TRBV2; CDR3 DNA: TGTGCCAGCACCGAGGGGGGGCTTAACTATGGCTACACCTTC; CDR3 protein: CASTEGGLNYGYTF
D gene: -; clone size: -; J gene: TRBJ2-7; V gene: TRBV5-6; CDR3 DNA: TGTGCCAGCAGCTTCACAGGGTATCGGGAGCAGTACTTC; CDR3 protein: CASSFTGYREQYF
D gene: TRBD2; clone size: -; J gene: TRBJ2-1; V gene: TRBV11-2; CDR3 DNA: TGTGCCAGCAGCCCGACTAGCGGGAGCTATGAGCAGTTCTTC; CDR3 protein: CASSPTSGSYEQFF
D gene: -; clone size: -; J gene: TRBJ1-2; V gene: TRBV9; CDR3 DNA: TGTGCCAGCAGCGCCGACCTGCGGCTTAACTATGGCTACACCTTC; CDR3 protein: CASSADLRLNYGYTF
D gene: -; clone size: -; J gene: TRBJ1-2; V gene: TRBV28; CDR3 DNA: TGTGCCAGCAGGAGGGTGGACTATGGCTACACCTTC; CDR3 protein: CASRRVDYGYTF
D gene: TRBD2; clone size: -; J gene: TRBJ2-1; V gene: TRBV6-5; CDR3 DNA: TGTGCCAGCAGTTCAGGGACTAGCAGCTCCTACAATGAGCAGTTCTTC; CDR3 protein: CASSSGTSSSYNEQFF
D gene: -; clone size: -; J gene: TRBJ1-4; V gene: TRBV4-3; CDR3 DNA: TGCGCCAGCAGCCAGATGGAGGGTACAGGTGGACTGTTTTTT; CDR3 protein: CASSQMEGTGGLFF
D gene: -; clone size: -; J gene: TRBJ2-7; V gene: TRBV5-6; CDR3 DNA: TGTGCCAGCAGCCGCTTTTCGGTCGGAAACTACGAGCAGTACTTC; CDR3 protein: CASSRFSVGNYEQYF
D gene: TRBD1; clone size: -; J gene: TRBJ1-2; V gene: TRBV28; CDR3 DNA: TGTGCCAGCAGTTTCGGGACAGTGAGCTACACCTTC; CDR3 protein: CASSFGTVSYTF
D gene: -; clone size: -; J gene: TRBJ1-5; V gene: TRBV19; CDR3 DNA: TGTGCCAGTAGTCCACAGGGTGGCAATCAGCCCCAGCATTTT; CDR3 protein: CASSPQGGNQPQHF
D gene: -; clone size: -; J gene: TRBJ2-7; V gene: TRBV30; CDR3 DNA: TGTGCCTACAAACAGGGCTACGAGCAGTACTTC; CDR3 protein: CAYKQGYEQYF
D gene: TRBD1; clone size: -; J gene: TRBJ2-7; V gene: TRBV15; CDR3 DNA: TGTGCCACCAGCAGGGGGCCGGGACAGGGGGCTGACGAGCAGTACTTC; CDR3 protein: CATSRGPGQGADEQYF
D gene: -; clone size: -; J gene: TRBJ1-3; V gene: TRBV11-2; CDR3 DNA: TGTGCCAGCAGCCGCCCAGGGTCAGGAAACACCATATATTTT; CDR3 protein: CASSRPGSGNTIYF